The T cell receptor beta chain described here comes from a study of blood T cell repertoires in COVID-19. Authors' analysis steps: It was from reference gene primer amplification that nucleated cell counts were estimated. Method: immunoSEQ multiplex PCR; TCRdb's copy keeps in-frame clones and lacks some. The V and J calls and clone size are taken from that table; D and trimming were inferred from the DNA. Here the sample spans hundreds of thousands of clones, 80% to 90% being singletons. CDR3 length equals 14 residues. Germline CDR1 is LGHDT and CDR2 is YNNKEL (reference sequence). Trimming cost V 5 bases and J 11 bases; bases outside gene matches: 12.

The sequence came from a man aged 18 to 30 who had recovered from COVID-19. The J gene is TRBJ1-1, the V gene TRBV3-1 (or the pseudogene TRBV3-2); 9 bases are a match to TRBD1. The sequenced material came from PBMCs or T cells enriched from blood (not recorded which). CDR3 residues: CASSSAAKTGGAFF. CDR3 DNA: TGTGCCAGCAGCTCAGCAGCCAAGACAGGGGGTGCTTTCTTT.